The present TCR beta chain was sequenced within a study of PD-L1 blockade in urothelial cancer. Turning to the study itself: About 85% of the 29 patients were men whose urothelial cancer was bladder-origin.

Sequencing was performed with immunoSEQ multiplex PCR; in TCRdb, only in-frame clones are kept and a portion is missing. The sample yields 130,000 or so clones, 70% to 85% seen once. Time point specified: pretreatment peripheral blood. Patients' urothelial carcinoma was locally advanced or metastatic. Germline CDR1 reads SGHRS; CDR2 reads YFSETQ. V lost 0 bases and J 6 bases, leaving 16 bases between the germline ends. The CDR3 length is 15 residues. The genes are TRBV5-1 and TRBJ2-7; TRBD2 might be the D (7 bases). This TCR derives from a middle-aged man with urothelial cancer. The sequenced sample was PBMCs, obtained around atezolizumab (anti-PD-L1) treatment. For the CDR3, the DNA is TGCGCCAGCAGCTTGGCCGGCGGGGGCCTTTTCGAGCAGTACTTC. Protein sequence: CASSLAGGGLFEQYF.